This T cell receptor beta chain was observed in a study of shared clonotypes between healthy human individuals. Turning to the study itself: A couple of women and a few men aged 18 to 49 served as donors.

The V and J ends lost 4 bases and 8 bases, in that order; junction bases with no gene match: 8. The CDR3 sequence is 15 residues long. Germline CDR1 is LNHDA and CDR2 is SQIVND (reference sequence). Investigators spread the genomic DNA of each subset evenly over several immunoSEQ plates. Sequenced by immunoSEQ multiplex PCR; TCRdb stores in-frame clones only, minus some. The sample gives hundreds of thousands of clones, about 76% of which show up once; roughly an eighth is in the top ten. The chain recombines TRBV19 with TRBJ2-1; 10 nucleotides agree with TRBD2. The sample consisted of PBMCs. The sequence came from a woman between 40 and 50 years old in good health. Some clones in this sample may be carry-over from other donors' samples. The CDR3 DNA is TGTGCCAGTAGTACTCCAGCGGGAGGGCAACATGAGCAGTTCTTC. Its translation is CASSTPAGGQHEQFF.